A single sample is the source of the 8 T cell receptor beta chains below, sequenced in a study of OX40 agonist ivuxolimab in advanced cancers. The library was produced with the immunoSEQ multiplex PCR assay. In its TCRdb copy, this immuneACCESS table keeps in-frame sequences only and misses some clones. Where compared with another copy, unresolved V genes explain less than half of these, and the others have no known cause. The sample table holds under 100,000 clones, of which 84% were seen once. Together, the top ten hold around 5.5% of the sample. The sequenced sample was CD4+ or CD8+ T cells sorted from blood, obtained in a trial of the OX40 agonist ivuxolimab. The receptor source for this set is an adult with an advanced solid tumor such as melanoma, head and neck, liver or kidney cancer.

The rearrangement links TRBV7-9 to TRBJ2-5, with a weak D call TRBD2 (5 bases). Germline CDR1 is SEHNR and CDR2 is FQNEAQ (reference sequence). Trimming shortened V by 3 bases and J by 5 bases, and 19 bases separated the two germline ends. This CDR3 contains 16 residues. Here the CDR3 reads CASSLPRGVARETQYF. CDR3 in DNA: TGTGCCAGCAGCTTGCCTCGGGGAGTAGCAAGGGAGACCCAGTACTTC.

The chain combines TRBV4-3 with TRBJ2-2; 8 bases are shared with TRBD2. V was pared by 1 base and J by 5 bases, with 3 bases of the junction left unmatched. The CDR3 extends over 15 amino acids. Germline V lookup: CDR1 LGHNA, CDR2 YSLEER. The CDR3 spells CASSQAAGATGELFF. The CDR3 DNA reads as TGCGCCAGCAGCCAAGCAGCGGGGGCTACCGGGGAGCTGTTTTTT.

The chain carries TRBV7-2 and TRBJ2-7; perhaps TRBD2 as D (6 bases). The CDR3 length is 13 residues. V lost 6 bases, J lost 6 bases, and 15 bases lay in between. Germline lookup yields CDR1 SGHTA and CDR2 FQGNSA. CDR3 amino acids: CASRRDSQSEQYF. CDR3 bases: TGTGCCAGCAGAAGGGACTCCCAGTCCGAGCAGTACTTC.

The V gene is TRBV5-1, the J gene TRBJ2-3; D is possibly TRBD1 (5 bases). From germline, CDR1 is SGHRS and CDR2 YFSETQ. CDR3 length: 14 residues. V was pared by 1 base and J by 5 bases, with 11 bases between. The CDR3 here is CASSLRQPQDTQYF. CDR3 coding DNA: TGCGCCAGCAGCTTGCGACAGCCTCAAGATACGCAGTATTTT.

The genes are TRBV30 and TRBJ1-5; D unclear. The CDR3 length is 13 residues. Trimming took off 4 bases at V and 3 bases at J, with 10 bases between the two ends. The V gene's germline CDR1 is GTSNPN and CDR2 SVGIG (reference sequence). CDR3 residues: CAWTPGLNQPQHF. For the CDR3, the DNA is TGTGCCTGGACCCCGGGCCTCAATCAGCCCCAGCATTTT.

The genes are TRBV5-4 and TRBJ1-2, with D possibly TRBD1 on 5 matching bases. The CDR3 spans 13 residues. Germline loops: CDR1 SGHNT, CDR2 YYREEE (reference sequence). Trimming removed 6 bases at V and 4 bases at J, with 13 bases between. The CDR3: CASTLGVSYGYTF. Here the CDR3 DNA reads TGTGCCAGCACCCTGGGGGTCTCCTATGGCTACACCTTC.

The chain couples TRBV7-9 to TRBJ2-3, with 9 bases that match TRBD1. The ends lost 5 bases at V and 3 bases at J; junction bases unmatched: 9. CDR1 is SEHNR and CDR2 is FQNEAQ in the germline V gene (reference sequence). This CDR3 spans 16 amino acids. The CDR3 region is CASSPHRDRETDTQYF. Written as DNA, the CDR3 is TGTGCCAGCAGCCCCCACCGGGACAGGGAAACAGATACGCAGTATTTT.

The chain links TRBV18 to TRBJ2-1, with 10 bases matching TRBD1. This CDR3 spans 15 amino acids. V lost 4 bases and J lost 7; bases outside the gene matches: 7. Germline values: CDR1 KGHSH, CDR2 LQKENI. In nucleotides, the CDR3 is TGTGCCAGCTCACTAACCGGGACAGGGGTAAATGAGCAGTTCTTC. It translates to CASSLTGTGVNEQFF.